Sequencing of this T cell receptor (beta chain) was carried out in a study of blood T cell repertoires in COVID-19. Background on the study: The origin of the acute and convalescent COVID-19 samples was the United States, Italy and Spain. T cells, B-cell-depleted T cells, or PBMCs provided the cDNA or gDNA that served as material.

Original handling: Estimation of nucleated cell counts relied on the amplification of reference gene primers. Assay: immunoSEQ multiplex PCR; the TCRdb copy retains only in-frame clones and omits some. From that table come the V and J calls and clone size; the DNA was used to work out D and trimming. The data contain roughly 63,000 clones, roughly 74% of them seen just once; the ten biggest clones take up approximately 30%. This CDR3 spans 13 amino acids. V was trimmed by 8 bases and J by 0 bases, leaving 11 bases between them. CDR1 is SGHTA and CDR2 is FQGTGA in the germline V gene. The receptor was derived from a woman of 80 years or more with acute or convalescent COVID-19. This chain joins TRBV7-3 and TRBJ2-7, with a possible D match to TRBD2 (6 bases). The sequenced sample consisted of peripheral blood. CDR3 nucleotides: TGTGCCAGCTCGCGAGCGGGCTCCTACGAGCAGTACTTC. It yields the protein CASSRAGSYEQYF. The variable domain in full, with the rest retrieved from reference TRBV7-3 and TRBJ2-7, is GAGVSQTPSNKVTEKGKYVELRCDPISGHTALYWYRQSLGQGPEFLIYFQGTGAADDSGLPNDRFFAVRPEGSVSTLKIQRTERGDSAVYLCASSRAGSYEQYFGPGTRLTVT.